The text below deals with one T cell receptor (beta chain). The sample originates from a study of OX40 agonist ivuxolimab in advanced cancers. Trimming removed 0 bases at V and 8 bases at J, with 8 bases between. The CDR3 consists of 13 residues. The germline gives CDR1 SGHDT, CDR2 YYEEEE. Data came from immunoSEQ multiplex PCR; TCRdb stores just in-frame clones and leaves some out. The sample shows some 58,000 clones, about 90% of them seen only once. This TCR was sampled from an adult with an advanced solid tumor such as melanoma, head and neck, liver or kidney cancer. This chain joins TRBV5-6 and TRBJ1-4; no clear D gene. Sequences were derived from CD4+ or CD8+ T cells sorted from blood, sampled in a trial of the OX40 agonist ivuxolimab. The CDR3 sequence: CASSLAREEKLFF. In nucleotides, the CDR3 is TGTGCCAGCAGCTTGGCTAGGGAGGAAAAACTGTTTTTT.